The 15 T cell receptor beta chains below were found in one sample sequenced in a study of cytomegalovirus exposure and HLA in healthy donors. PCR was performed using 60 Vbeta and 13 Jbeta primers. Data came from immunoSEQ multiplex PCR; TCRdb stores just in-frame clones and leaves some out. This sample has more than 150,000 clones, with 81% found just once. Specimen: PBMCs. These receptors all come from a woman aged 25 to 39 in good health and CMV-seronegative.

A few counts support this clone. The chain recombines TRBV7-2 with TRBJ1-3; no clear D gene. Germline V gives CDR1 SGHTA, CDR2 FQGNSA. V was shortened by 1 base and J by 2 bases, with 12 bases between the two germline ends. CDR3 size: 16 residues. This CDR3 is CASSLGSVVAGNTIYF. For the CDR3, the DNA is TGTGCCAGCAGCTTAGGGAGTGTGGTGGCTGGAAACACCATATATTTT.

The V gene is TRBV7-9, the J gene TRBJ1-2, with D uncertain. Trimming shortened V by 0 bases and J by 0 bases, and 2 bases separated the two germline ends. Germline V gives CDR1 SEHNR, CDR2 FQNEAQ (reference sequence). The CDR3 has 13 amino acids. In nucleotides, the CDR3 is TGTGCCAGCAGCTTAGCCTCTAACTATGGCTACACCTTC. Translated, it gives CASSLASNYGYTF.

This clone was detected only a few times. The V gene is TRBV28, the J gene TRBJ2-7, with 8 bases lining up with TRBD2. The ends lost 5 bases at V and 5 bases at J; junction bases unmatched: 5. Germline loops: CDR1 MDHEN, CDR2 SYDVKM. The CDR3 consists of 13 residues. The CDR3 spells CASSTPGGDEQYF. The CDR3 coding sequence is TGTGCCAGCAGTACCCCGGGAGGGGACGAGCAGTACTTC.

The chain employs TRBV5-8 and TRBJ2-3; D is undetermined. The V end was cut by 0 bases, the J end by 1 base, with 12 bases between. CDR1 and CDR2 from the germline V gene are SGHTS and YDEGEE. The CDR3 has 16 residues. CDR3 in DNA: TGTGCCAGCAGCTTGGTAGTAGGAGTGGGCACAGATACGCAGTATTTT. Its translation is CASSLVVGVGTDTQYF. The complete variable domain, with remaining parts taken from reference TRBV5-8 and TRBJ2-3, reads EAGVTQSPTHLIKTRGQQATLRCSPISGHTSVYWYQQALGLGLQFLLWYDEGEERNRGNFPPRFSGRQFPNYSSELNVNALELEDSALYLCASSLVVGVGTDTQYFGPGTRLTVL.

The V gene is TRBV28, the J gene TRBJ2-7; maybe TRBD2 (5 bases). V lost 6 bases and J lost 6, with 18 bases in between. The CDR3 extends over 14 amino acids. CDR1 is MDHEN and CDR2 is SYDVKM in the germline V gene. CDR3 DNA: TGTGCCAGCAGATTAGACTCACCACGGGGCGAGCAGTACTTC. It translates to CASRLDSPRGEQYF.

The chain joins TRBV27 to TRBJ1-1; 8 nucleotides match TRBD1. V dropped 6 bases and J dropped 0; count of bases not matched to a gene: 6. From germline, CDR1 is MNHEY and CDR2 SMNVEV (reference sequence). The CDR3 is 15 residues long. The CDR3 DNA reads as TGTGCCAGCAGATCAGGGGGCGCGGTGAACACTGAAGCTTTCTTT. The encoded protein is CASRSGGAVNTEAFF.

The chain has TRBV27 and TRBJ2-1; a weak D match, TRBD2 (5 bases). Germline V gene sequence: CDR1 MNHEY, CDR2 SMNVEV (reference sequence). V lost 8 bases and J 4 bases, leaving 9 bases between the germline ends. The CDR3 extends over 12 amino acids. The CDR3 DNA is TGTGCCAGCCTTGGAGGTTACAATGAGCAGTTCTTC. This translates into CASLGGYNEQFF.

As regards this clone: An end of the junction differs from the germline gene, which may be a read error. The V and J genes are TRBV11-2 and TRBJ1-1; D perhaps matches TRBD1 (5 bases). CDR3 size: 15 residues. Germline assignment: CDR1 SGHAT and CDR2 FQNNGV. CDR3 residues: CASSLSGRVNAEAFF. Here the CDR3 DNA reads TGTGCCAGCAGCTTATCCGGCAGGGTGAACGCTGAAGCTTTCTTT.

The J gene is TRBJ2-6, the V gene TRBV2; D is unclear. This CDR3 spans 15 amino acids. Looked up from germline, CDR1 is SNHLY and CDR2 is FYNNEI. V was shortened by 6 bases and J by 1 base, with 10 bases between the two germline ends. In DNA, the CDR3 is TGTGCCAGCAGACCGACAACTTCTGGGGCCAACGTCCTGACTTTC. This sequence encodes CASRPTTSGANVLTF.

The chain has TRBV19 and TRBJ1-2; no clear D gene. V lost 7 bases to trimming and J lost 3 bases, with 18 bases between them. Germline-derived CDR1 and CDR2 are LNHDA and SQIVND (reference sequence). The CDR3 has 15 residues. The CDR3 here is CASTKEHLGDYGYTF. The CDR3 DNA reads TGTGCCAGTACCAAGGAACACCTAGGCGACTATGGCTACACCTTC.

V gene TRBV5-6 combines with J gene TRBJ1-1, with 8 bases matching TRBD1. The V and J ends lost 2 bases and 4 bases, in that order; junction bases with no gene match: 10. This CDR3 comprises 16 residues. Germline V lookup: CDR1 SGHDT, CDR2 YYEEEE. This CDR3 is CASSFGAGGGGTEAFF. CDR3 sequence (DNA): TGTGCCAGCAGCTTCGGGGCAGGGGGCGGCGGCACTGAAGCTTTCTTT.

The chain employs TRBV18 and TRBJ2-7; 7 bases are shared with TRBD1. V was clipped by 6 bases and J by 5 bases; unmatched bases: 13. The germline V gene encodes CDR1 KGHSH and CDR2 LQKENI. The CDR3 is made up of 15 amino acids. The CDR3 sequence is CASSVGQTSSDEQYF. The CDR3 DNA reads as TGTGCCAGCTCGGTGGGACAGACCTCCTCGGACGAGCAGTACTTC.

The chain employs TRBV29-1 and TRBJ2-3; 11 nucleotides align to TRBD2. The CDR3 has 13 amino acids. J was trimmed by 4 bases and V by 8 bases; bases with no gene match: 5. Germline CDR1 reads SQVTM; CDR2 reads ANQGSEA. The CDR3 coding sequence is TGCAGCACTGGGACTAGCGGAGCAGATACGCAGTATTTT. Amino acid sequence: CSTGTSGADTQYF.

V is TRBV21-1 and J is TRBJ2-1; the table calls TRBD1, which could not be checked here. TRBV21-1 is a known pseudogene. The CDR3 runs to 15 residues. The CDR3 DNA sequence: TGTGCCAGCAGCTATGACATCCTTTTCTACAATGAGCAGTTCTTC. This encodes CASSYDILFYNEQFF.

The CDR3 bases are TGTGCCAGCAGTTTATCGATCGCTCACACCGCCTACGAGCAGTACTTC. It yields the protein CASSLSIAHTAYEQYF. J is TRBJ2-7 and V is TRBV27, with no clear D. The V gene's germline CDR1 is MNHEY and CDR2 SMNVEV (reference sequence). V was clipped by 0 bases and J by 2 bases, with 14 bases between them. CDR3 size: 16 residues.